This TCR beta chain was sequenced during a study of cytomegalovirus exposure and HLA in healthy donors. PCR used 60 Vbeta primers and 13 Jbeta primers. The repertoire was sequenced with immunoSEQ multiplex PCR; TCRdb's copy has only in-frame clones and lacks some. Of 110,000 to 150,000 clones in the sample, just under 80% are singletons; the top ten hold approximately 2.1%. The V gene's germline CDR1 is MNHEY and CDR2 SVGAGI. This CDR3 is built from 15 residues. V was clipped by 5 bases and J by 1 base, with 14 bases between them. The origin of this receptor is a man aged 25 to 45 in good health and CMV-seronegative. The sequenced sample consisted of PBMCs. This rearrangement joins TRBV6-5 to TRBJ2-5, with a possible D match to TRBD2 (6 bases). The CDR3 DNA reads TGTGCCAGCAGTGCCATCGCGGGAAGCCAAGAGACCCAGTACTTC. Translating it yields CASSAIAGSQETQYF.